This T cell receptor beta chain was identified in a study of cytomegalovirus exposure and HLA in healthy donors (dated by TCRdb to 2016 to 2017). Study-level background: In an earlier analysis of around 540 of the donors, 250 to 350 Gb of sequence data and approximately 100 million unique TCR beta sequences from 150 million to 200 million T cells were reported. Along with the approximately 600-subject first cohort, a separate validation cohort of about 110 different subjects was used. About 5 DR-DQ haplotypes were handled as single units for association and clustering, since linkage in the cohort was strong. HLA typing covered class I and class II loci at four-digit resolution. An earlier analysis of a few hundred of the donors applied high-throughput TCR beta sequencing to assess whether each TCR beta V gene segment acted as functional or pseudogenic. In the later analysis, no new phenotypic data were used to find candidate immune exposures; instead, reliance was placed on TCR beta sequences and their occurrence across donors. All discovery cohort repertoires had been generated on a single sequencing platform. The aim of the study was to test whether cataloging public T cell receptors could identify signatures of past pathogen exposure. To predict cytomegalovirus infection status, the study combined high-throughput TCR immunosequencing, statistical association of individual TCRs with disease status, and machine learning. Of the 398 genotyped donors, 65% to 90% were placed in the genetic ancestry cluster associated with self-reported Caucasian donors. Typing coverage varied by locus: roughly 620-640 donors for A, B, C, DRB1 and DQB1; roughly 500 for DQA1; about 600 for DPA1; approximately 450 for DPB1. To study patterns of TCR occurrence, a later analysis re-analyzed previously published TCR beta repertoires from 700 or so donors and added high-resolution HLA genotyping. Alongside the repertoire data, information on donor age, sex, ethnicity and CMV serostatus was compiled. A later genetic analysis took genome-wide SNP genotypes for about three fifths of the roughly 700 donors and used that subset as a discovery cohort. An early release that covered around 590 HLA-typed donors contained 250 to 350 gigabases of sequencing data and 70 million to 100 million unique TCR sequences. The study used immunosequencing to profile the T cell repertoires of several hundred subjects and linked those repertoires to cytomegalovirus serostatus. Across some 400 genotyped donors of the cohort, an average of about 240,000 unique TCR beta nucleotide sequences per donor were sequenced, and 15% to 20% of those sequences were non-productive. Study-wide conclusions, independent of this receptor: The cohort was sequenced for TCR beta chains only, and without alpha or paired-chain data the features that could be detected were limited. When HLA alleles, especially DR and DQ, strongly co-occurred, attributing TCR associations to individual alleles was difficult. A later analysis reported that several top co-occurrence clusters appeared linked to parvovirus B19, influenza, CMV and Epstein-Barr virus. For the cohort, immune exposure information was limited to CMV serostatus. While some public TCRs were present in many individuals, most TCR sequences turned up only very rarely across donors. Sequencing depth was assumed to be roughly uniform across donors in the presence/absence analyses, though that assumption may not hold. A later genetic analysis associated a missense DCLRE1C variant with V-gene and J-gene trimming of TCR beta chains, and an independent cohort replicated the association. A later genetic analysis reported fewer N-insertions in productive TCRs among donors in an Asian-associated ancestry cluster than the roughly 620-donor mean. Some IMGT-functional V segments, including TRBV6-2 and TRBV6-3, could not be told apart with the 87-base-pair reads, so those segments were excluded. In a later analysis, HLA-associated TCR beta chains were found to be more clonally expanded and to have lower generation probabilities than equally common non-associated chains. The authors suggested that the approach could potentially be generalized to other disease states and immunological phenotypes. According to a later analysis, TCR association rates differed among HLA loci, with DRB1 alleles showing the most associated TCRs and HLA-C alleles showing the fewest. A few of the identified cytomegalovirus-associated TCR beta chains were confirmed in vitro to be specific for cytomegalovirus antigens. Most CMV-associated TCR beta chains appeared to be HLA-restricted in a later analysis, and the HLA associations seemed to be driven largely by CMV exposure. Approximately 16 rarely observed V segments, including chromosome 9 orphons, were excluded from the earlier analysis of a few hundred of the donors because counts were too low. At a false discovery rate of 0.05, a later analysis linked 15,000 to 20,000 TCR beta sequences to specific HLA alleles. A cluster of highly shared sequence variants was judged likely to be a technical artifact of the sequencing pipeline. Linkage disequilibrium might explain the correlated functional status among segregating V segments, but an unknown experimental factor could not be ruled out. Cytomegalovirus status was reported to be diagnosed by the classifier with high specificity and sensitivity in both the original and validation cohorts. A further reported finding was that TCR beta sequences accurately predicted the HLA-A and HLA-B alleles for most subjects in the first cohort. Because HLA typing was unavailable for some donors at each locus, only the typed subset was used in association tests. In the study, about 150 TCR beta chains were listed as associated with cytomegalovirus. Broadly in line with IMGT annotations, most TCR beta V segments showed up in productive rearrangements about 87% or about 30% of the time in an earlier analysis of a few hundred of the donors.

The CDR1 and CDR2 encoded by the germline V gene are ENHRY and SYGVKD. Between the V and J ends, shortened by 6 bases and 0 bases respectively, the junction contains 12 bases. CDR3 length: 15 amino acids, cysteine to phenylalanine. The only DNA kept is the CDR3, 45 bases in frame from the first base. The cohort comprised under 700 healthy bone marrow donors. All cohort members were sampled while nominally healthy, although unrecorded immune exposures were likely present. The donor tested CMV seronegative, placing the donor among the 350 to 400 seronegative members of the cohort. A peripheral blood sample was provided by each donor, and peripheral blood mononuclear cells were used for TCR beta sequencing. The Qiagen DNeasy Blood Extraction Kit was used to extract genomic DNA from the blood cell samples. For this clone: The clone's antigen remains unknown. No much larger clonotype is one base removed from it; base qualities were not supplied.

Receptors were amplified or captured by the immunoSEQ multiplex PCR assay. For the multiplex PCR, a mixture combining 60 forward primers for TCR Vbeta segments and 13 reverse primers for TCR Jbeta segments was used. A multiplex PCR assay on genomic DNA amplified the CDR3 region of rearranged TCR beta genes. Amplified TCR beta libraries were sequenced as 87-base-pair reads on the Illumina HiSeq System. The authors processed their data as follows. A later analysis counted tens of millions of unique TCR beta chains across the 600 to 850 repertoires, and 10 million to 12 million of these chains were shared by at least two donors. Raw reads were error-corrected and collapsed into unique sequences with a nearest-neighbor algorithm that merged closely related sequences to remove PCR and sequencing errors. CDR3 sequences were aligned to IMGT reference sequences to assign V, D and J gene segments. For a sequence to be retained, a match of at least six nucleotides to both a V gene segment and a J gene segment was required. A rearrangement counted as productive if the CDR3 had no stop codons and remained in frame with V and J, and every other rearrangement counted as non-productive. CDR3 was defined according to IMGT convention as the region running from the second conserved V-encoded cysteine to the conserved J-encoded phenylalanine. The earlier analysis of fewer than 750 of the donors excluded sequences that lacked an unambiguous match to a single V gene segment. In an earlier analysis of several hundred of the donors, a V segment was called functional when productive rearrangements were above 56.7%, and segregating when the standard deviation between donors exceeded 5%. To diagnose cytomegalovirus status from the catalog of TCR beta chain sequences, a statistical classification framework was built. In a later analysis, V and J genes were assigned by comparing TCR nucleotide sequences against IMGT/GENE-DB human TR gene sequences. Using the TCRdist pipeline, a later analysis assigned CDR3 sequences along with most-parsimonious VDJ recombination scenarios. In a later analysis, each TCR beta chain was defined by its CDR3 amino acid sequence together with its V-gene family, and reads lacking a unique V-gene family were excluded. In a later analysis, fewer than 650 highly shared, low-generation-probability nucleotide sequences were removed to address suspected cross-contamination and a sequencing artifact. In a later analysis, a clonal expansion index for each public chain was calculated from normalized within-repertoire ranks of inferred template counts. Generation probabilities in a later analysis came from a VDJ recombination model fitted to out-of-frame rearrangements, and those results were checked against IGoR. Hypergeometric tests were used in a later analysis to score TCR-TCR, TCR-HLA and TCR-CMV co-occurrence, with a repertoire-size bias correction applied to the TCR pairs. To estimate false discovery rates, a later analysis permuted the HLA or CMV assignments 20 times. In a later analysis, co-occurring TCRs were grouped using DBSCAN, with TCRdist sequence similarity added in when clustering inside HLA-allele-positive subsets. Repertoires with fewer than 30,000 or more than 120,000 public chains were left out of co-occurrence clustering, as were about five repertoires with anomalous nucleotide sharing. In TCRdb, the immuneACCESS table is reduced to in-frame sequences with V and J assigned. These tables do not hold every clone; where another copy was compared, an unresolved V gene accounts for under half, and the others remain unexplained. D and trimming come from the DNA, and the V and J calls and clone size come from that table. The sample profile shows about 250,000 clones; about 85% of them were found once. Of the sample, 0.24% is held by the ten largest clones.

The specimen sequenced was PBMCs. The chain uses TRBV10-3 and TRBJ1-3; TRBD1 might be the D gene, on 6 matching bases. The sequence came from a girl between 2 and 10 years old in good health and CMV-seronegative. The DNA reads TGTGCCATCAGACCGGGACACCACTCTGGAAACACCATATATTTT. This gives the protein CAIRPGHHSGNTIYF.